What follows are 21 T cell receptor beta chains derived from one specimen sequenced in a study of blood T cells in healthy people across ages. A J-beta primer mix and a sample-barcoded 5' primer were used in a second PCR of about 7 to 12 cycles. One entry per CDR3 protein results from TCRdb running MiXCR on the 5' RACE reads. The repertoire has 600,000 to 1,000,000 distinct CDR3 sequences, about 62% of them found once; the top ten carry about 20%. The sequenced material came from blood. The receptor set was obtained from a young man in good health.

The CDR3: CASSYTGTGSEQYF. The CDR3 nucleotides read TGTGCCAGCAGCTATACCGGGACAGGGAGCGAGCAGTACTTC. The rearrangement links TRBV7-9 to TRBJ2-7; TRBD1 agrees at 9 bases. The germline gives CDR1 SEHNR, CDR2 FQNEAQ (reference sequence). J gave up 6 bases and V 4 bases, and 7 bases lay outside the gene matches. The CDR3 consists of 14 residues.

A few counts support this clonotype. The chain recombines TRBV10-3 with TRBJ2-3, with 10 bases aligning to TRBD2. Trimming cost V 8 bases and J 3 bases; bases outside gene matches: 2. The CDR3 runs to 13 residues. CDR1 ENHRY and CDR2 SYGVKD come from the germline V gene. CDR3 amino acids: CAIGTSETDTQYF. DNA of the CDR3: TGTGCCATCGGGACTAGCGAGACAGATACGCAGTATTTT.

The chain uses TRBV28 and TRBJ2-7; TRBD2 aligns across 12 bases. V was pared by 6 bases and J by 6 bases, with 9 bases of the junction left unmatched. The CDR3 sequence is 15 residues long. The germline V gene has CDR1 MDHEN and CDR2 SYDVKM. DNA of the CDR3: TGTGCCAGCAGGAACCTAGCGGGAGGGCCGGTCGAGCAGTACTTC. Translating gives CASRNLAGGPVEQYF.

This sequence joins TRBV6-2 or TRBV6-3 and TRBJ2-2; TRBD2 matches at 8 bases. The germline gives CDR1 MNHEY, CDR2 SVGEGT. V lost 3 bases, J lost 7 bases, and 4 bases stayed unmatched. This CDR3 has 14 residues. CDR3 protein: CASSYRGGFGELFF. The CDR3 DNA reads TGTGCCAGCAGTTATCGGGGGGGGTTCGGGGAGCTGTTTTTT.

There are a few counts of this clonotype. A read error may be the cause here, since a much bigger clone is one base away. J is TRBJ2-7 and V is TRBV20-1; 13 nucleotides line up with TRBD2. Looked up from germline, CDR1 is DFQATT and CDR2 is SNEGSKA (reference sequence). CDR3 size: 15 residues. Trimming at V came to 4 bases and at J to 7 bases, leaving 10 bases not matched to a gene. The CDR3 protein is CSAKKGTSGADEQYF. The CDR3, as DNA: TGCAGTGCTAAAAAAGGGACTAGCGGGGCTGATGAGCAGTACTTC.

The V and J genes are TRBV12-3 or TRBV12-4 and TRBJ1-2, with D possibly matching TRBD1 (5 bases). Deletions cut 0 bases from V and 8 bases from J, with 13 bases between. The CDR3 consists of 14 residues. CDR3 residues: CASSLARGTGGYTF. The CDR3 DNA reads TGTGCCAGCAGTTTAGCGCGGGGGACGGGAGGCTACACCTTC.

The chain links TRBV14 to TRBJ2-1; TRBD2 aligns across 7 bases. Losses at the gene ends were 1 base for V and 4 bases for J; bases not matched to a gene: 1. Germline V lookup: CDR1 SGHDN, CDR2 FVKESK. The CDR3 covers 14 residues. CDR3 sequence reads: CASSQVSGYNEQFF. Here the CDR3 DNA reads TGTGCCAGCAGCCAAGTTAGCGGGTACAATGAGCAGTTCTTC.

In this sample, this clonotype turned up a few times. The chain couples TRBV7-7 to TRBJ2-3, with 7 bases matching TRBD2. Germline V gives CDR1 SSHAT, CDR2 FNYEAQ (reference sequence). The CDR3 covers 17 residues. Trimming cost V 5 bases and J 3 bases; bases outside gene matches: 14. The CDR3, as DNA: TGTGCCAGCAGCCCAAGTGCTTATGGCGGGGGAACAGATACGCAGTATTTT. Translating gives CASSPSAYGGGTDTQYF.

The rearrangement joins TRBV29-1 to TRBJ2-1, with 7 bases identical to TRBD1. This CDR3 has 11 residues. V was clipped by 7 bases and J by 11 bases; unmatched bases: 8. Germline V gene lookup returns CDR1 SQVTM and CDR2 ANQGSEA. The CDR3 loop reads CSAHDRAQQFF. The CDR3 DNA follows: TGCAGCGCCCATGACAGGGCCCAGCAGTTCTTC.

This clonotype was seen at least ten times. CDR3 amino acids: CASSLSSRWIDEQFF. DNA of the CDR3: TGTGCCAGCAGCTTATCCTCCCGTTGGATCGATGAGCAGTTCTTC. V usage is TRBV7-2 and J usage is TRBJ2-1; D is unresolved. CDR1 is SGHTA, CDR2 FQGNSA, per germline. V was pared by 2 bases and J by 8 bases, with 16 bases between. The CDR3 extends over 15 amino acids.

This clonotype was detected once. J is TRBJ2-2 and V is TRBV11-2, with 7 bases identical to TRBD2. After removal of 11 bases from V and 2 bases from J, the junction contained 11 bases not matched to a gene. CDR1 and CDR2 from the germline V gene are SGHAT and FQNNGV. This CDR3 region has 15 residues. CDR3 sequence: CAGPGLAVNTGELFF. The CDR3 DNA is TGTGCCGGACCCGGGCTAGCGGTTAACACCGGGGAGCTGTTTTTT.

This clonotype was counted only a few times. J is TRBJ2-1 and V is TRBV5-5; 12 bases map to TRBD2. Trimming cost V 1 base and J 10 bases; bases outside gene matches: 6. There are 15 residues in the CDR3. Germline CDR1 reads SGHKS; CDR2 reads YYEKEE (reference sequence). The CDR3 is CASSLWLAGGREQFF. CDR3 coding DNA: TGTGCCAGCAGCTTGTGGCTAGCGGGGGGGCGAGAGCAGTTCTTC. The full variable domain, its missing parts supplied by reference TRBV5-5 and TRBJ2-1, is DAGVTQSPTHLIKTRGQQVTLRCSPISGHKSVSWYQQVLGQGPQFIFQYYEKEERGRGNFPDRFSARQFPNYSSELNVNALLLGDSALYLCASSLWLAGGREQFFGPGTRLTVL.

The chain has TRBV12-3 or TRBV12-4 and TRBJ2-3; 10 bases fit TRBD2. V was pared by 5 bases and J by 2 bases, with 10 bases of the junction left unmatched. CDR3 size: 17 residues. CDR3: CASSPRERGGITDTQYF. The CDR3 region has the DNA TGTGCCAGCAGTCCGAGGGAGCGGGGGGGGATCACAGATACGCAGTATTTT.

A remark on this clonotype: Just one base apart from a much larger clone, this may be a read error. V gene TRBV10-3 combines with J gene TRBJ2-1; TRBD2 agrees at 9 bases. The J call may be faulty, since TRBJ2-7 better matches the DNA end. In germline, CDR1 is ENHRY, CDR2 SYGVKD. The CDR3 covers 13 residues. CDR3 residues: CAIKREVYNEQYF. CDR3 DNA: TGTGCCATCAAGCGGGAGGTCTACAATGAGCAGTACTTC.

As regards this clonotype: The missing conserved phenylalanine or tryptophan at the end of this CDR3 makes a read error likely. The rearrangement joins TRBV7-3 to TRBJ2-1; maybe TRBD2 (6 bases). The CDR3 has 15 amino acids. Between the trimmed V and J ends, which lost 5 bases and 4 bases, there was a span of 15 bases. The germline CDR1 and CDR2 sequences are SGHTA and FQGTGA. The DNA for the CDR3 is TGTGCCAGCAGCCCTGGGGGGACGCGGTACAATGAGCAGTTCTTA. The encoded protein is CASSPGGTRYNEQFL.

The chain has TRBV15 and TRBJ2-4, with D uncertain. The J call may be incorrect, as the DNA end agrees better with TRBJ2-7. CDR1 and CDR2 (germline): LNHNV, YYDKDF (reference sequence). CDR3 length: 12 amino acids. The CDR3 bases are TGTGCCACCAGCCCGACGACCTACGAGCAGTACTTC. Its translation is CATSPTTYEQYF.

V gene TRBV20-1 combines with J gene TRBJ2-3; D gene ambiguous. V lost 6 bases and J 0 bases, leaving 13 bases between the germline ends. The germline CDR1 and CDR2 sequences are DFQATT and SNEGSKA (reference sequence). The CDR3 totals 14 residues. The CDR3 bases are TGCAGTGCCGACTCCGGGCACAGCACAGATACGCAGTATTTT. Amino acids: CSADSGHSTDTQYF.

The rearrangement uses TRBV6-1 and TRBJ1-2, with TRBD1 as a possible D gene (6 bases). From germline, CDR1 is MNHNS and CDR2 SASEGT. V lost 10 bases, J lost 8 bases, and 20 bases lay in between. This CDR3 is 13 amino acids long. CDR3: CATQETGMGGYTF. For the CDR3, the DNA is TGTGCCACCCAAGAAACAGGGATGGGCGGCTACACCTTC.

The chain employs TRBV20-1 and TRBJ2-3; 12 bases fit TRBD2. CDR1 DFQATT and CDR2 SNEGSKA come from the germline V gene (reference sequence). Unmatched junction bases numbered 11, after V lost 6 bases and J lost 7 bases. This CDR3 is built from 15 residues. The CDR3 DNA reads TGCAGTGCCCCCCGGACTAGCGGGAAATTAAATACGCAGTATTTT. Its translation: CSAPRTSGKLNTQYF.

The chain uses TRBV20-1 and TRBJ2-7, with 9 nucleotides matching TRBD1. Germline loops: CDR1 DFQATT, CDR2 SNEGSKA (reference sequence). Losses at the gene ends were 5 bases for V and 5 bases for J; bases not matched to a gene: 7. There are 13 residues in the CDR3. The CDR3 DNA is TGCAGTGCTCTATTGGACAGGGGAGACGAGCAGTACTTC. Amino acid sequence: CSALLDRGDEQYF.

This chain connects TRBV7-2 to TRBJ1-2; D not resolved. V lost 8 bases and J lost 7, with 11 bases in between. This CDR3 has 11 residues. CDR1 and CDR2 from the germline V gene are SGHTA and FQGNSA. In DNA, the CDR3 is TGTGCCAGCCGCAGGTTGGGTGGCTACACCTTC. Amino acid sequence: CASRRLGGYTF.